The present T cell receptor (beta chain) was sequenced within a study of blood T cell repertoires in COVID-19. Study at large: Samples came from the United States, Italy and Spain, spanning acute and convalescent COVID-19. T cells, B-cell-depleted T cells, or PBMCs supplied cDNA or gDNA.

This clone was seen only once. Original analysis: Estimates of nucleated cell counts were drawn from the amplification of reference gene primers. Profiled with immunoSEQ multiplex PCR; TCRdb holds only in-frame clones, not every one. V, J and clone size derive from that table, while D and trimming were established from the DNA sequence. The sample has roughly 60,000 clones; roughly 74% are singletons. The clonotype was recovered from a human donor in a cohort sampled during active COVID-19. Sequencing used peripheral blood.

This CDR3 reads CAWSVREGGYTF. CDR3 coding DNA: TGTGCCTGGAGTGTACGAGAGGGCGGCTACACCTTC. This chain connects TRBV30 to TRBJ1-2, with unresolved D. Germline assignment: CDR1 GTSNPN and CDR2 SVGIG (reference sequence). V was pared by 0 bases and J by 8 bases, with 10 bases between. The CDR3 loop spans 12 amino acids.